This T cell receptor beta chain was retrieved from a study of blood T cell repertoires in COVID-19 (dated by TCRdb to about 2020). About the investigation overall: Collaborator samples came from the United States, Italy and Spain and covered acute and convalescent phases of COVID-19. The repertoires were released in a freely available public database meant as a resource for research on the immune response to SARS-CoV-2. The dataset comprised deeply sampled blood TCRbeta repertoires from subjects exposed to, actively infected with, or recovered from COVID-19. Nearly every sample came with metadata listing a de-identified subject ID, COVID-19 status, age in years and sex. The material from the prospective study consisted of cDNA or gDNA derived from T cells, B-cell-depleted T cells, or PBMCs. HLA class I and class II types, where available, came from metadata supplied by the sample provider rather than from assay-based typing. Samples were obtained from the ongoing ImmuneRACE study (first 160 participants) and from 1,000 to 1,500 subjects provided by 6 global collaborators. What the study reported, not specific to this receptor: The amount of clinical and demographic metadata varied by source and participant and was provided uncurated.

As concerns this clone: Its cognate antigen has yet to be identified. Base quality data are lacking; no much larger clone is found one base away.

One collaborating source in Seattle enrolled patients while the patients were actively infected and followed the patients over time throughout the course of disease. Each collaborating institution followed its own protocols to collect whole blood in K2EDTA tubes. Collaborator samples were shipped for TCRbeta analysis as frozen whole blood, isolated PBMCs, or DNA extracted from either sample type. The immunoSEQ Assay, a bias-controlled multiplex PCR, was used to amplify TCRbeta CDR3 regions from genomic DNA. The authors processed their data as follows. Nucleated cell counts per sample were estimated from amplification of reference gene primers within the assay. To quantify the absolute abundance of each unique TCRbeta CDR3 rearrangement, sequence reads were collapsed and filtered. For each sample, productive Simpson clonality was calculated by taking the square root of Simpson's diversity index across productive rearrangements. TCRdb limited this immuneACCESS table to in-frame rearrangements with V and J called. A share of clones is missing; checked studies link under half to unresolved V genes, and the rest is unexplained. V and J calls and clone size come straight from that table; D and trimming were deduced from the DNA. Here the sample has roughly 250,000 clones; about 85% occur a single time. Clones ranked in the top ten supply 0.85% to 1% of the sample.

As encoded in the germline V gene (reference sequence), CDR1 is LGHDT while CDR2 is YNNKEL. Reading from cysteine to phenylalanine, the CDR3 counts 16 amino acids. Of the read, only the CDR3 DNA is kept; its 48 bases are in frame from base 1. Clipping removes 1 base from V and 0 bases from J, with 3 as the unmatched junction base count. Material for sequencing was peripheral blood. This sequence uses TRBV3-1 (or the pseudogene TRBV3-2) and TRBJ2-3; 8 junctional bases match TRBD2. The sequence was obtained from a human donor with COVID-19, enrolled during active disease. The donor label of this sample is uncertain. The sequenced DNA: TGTGCCAGCAGCCAAGCGTTAGCGGGGAGCACAGATACGCAGTATTTT. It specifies CASSQALAGSTDTQYF.